This T cell receptor beta chain was captured by sequencing in a study of T cell responses to AZD1222 COVID-19 vaccine. Study conclusions and caveats: Spike-specific TCR breadth rose after two AZD1222 doses, and depth rose as well. Just a handful of people given AZD1222 tested seropositive at baseline.

In this sample, this clone turned up a few times. Its antigen is unidentified. Generated by immunoSEQ multiplex PCR, the TCRdb table keeps only in-frame clones and is missing some. The sample consists of 98,000 or so clones, approximately 84% of them appearing once. The germline gives CDR1 SGHNT, CDR2 YYREEE (reference sequence). This CDR3 region has 20 residues. The V gene lost 3 bases and the J gene lost 1 base, with 26 bases spanning the gap. The TCR comes from an adult who received the AZD1222 COVID-19 vaccine. This sequence joins TRBV5-4 and TRBJ2-4, with a possible D match to TRBD1 (6 bases). The sequenced sample was peripheral blood, obtained 28 days after the second AZD1222 dose. The CDR3 protein is CASSSNREGTVRRAKNIQYF. The DNA of the CDR3 is TGTGCCAGCAGCTCCAACAGGGAAGGGACCGTACGGCGGGCCAAAAACATTCAGTACTTC.